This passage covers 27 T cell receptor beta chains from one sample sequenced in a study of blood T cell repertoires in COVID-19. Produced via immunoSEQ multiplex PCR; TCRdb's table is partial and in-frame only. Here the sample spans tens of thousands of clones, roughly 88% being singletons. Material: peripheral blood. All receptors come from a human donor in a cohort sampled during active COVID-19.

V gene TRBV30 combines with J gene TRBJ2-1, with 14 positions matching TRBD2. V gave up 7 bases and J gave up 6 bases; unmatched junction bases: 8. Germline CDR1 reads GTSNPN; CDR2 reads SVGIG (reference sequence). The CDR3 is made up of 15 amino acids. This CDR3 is CASGLAGDFFNEQFF. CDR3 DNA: TGTGCCTCGGGACTAGCGGGAGATTTTTTCAATGAGCAGTTCTTC.

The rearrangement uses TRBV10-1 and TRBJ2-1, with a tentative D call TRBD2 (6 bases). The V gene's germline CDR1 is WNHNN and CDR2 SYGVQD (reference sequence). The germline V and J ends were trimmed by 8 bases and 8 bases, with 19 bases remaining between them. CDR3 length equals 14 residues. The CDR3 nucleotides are TGCGCCAGCCGGTCGGGACTCCTTGGCGATGAGCAGTTCTTC. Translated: CASRSGLLGDEQFF.

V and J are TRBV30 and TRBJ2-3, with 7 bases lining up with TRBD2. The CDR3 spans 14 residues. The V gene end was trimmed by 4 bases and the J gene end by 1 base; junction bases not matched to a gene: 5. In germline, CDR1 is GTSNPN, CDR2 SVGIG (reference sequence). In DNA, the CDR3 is TGTGCCTGGAATTCCGCGGGGGGCACAGATACGCAGTATTTT. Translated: CAWNSAGGTDTQYF.

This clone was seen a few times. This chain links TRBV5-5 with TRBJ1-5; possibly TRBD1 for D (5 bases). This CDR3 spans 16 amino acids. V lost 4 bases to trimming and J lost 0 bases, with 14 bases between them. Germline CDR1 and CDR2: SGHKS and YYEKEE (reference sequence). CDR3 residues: CASSLSSGYSNQPQHF. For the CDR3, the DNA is TGTGCCAGCAGCCTCTCGTCAGGGTATAGCAATCAGCCCCAGCATTTT.

The DNA for the CDR3 is TGTGCCAGCAGCGGAACAGGGGAGAACGAGCAGTACTTC. It encodes CASSGTGENEQYF. The V and J genes are TRBV5-5 and TRBJ2-7; 7 nucleotides match TRBD1. This CDR3 is 13 amino acids long. V lost 4 bases, J lost 5 bases, and 6 bases stayed unmatched. CDR1 SGHKS and CDR2 YYEKEE come from the germline V gene (reference sequence).

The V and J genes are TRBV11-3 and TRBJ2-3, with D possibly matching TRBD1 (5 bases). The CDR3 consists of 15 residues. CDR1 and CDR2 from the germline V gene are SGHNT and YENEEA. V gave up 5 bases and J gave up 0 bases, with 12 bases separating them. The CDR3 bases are TGTGCCAGCAGCACCCCGACAGTAAGCACAGATACGCAGTATTTT. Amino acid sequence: CASSTPTVSTDTQYF.

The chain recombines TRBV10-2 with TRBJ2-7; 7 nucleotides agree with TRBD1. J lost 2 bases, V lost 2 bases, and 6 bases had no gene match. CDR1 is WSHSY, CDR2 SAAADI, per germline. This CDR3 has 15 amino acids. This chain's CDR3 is CASSETKTGTYEQYF. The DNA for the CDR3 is TGCGCCAGCAGTGAGACCAAGACAGGGACCTACGAGCAGTACTTC.

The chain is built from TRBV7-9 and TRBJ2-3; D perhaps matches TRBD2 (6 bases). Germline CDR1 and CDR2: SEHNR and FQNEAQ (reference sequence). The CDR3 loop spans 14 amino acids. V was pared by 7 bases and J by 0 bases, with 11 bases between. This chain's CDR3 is CASTGESSTDTQYF. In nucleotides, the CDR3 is TGTGCCAGCACGGGGGAGTCTAGCACAGATACGCAGTATTTT. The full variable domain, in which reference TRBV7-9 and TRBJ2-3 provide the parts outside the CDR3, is DTGVSQNPRHKITKRGQNVTFRCDPISEHNRLYWYRQTLGQGPEFLTYFQNEAQLEKSRLLSDRFSAERPKGSFSTLEIQRTEQGDSAMYLCASTGESSTDTQYFGPGTRLTVL.

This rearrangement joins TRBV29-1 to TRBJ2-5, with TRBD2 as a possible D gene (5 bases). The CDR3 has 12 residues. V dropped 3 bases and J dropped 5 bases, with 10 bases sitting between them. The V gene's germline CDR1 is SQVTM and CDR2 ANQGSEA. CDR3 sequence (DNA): TGCAGCGTTGATACTGGAGGTGAGACCCAGTACTTC. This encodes CSVDTGGETQYF.

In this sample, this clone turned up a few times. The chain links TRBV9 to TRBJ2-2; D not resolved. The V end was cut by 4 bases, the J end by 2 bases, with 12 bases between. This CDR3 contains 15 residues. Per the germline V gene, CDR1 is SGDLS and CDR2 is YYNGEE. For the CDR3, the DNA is TGTGCCAGCAGCATTGCCTTGGCTAACACCGGGGAGCTGTTTTTT. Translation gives CASSIALANTGELFF.

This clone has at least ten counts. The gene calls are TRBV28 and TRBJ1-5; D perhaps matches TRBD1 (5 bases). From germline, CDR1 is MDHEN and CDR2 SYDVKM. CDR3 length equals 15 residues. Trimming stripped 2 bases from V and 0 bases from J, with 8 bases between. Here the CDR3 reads CASSLTGYSNQPQHF. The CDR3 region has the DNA TGTGCCAGCAGTTTAACAGGTTATAGCAATCAGCCCCAGCATTTT.

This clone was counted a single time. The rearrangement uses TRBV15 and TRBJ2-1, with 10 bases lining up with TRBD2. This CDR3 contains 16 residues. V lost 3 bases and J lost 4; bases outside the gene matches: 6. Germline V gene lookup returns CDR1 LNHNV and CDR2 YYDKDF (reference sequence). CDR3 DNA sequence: TGTGCCACCAGCAGTGAAAAGACTAGCGGGTACAATGAGCAGTTCTTC. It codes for CATSSEKTSGYNEQFF.

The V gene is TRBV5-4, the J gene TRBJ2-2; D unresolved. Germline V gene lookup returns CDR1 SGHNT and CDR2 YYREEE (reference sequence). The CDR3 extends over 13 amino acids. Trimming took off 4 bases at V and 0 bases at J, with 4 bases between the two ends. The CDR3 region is CASSPSNTGELFF. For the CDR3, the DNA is TGTGCCAGCAGCCCATCGAACACCGGGGAGCTGTTTTTT. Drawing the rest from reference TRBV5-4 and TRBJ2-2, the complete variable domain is ETGVTQSPTHLIKTRGQQVTLRCSSQSGHNTVSWYQQALGQGPQFIFQYYREEENGRGNFPPRFSGLQFPNYSSELNVNALELDDSALYLCASSPSNTGELFFGEGSRLTVL.

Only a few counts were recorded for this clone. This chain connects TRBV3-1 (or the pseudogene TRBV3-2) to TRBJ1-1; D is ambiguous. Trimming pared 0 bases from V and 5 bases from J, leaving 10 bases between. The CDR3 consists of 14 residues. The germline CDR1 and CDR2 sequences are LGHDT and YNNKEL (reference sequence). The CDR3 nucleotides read TGTGCCAGCAGCCAAGACGCCACGCGAACTGAAGCTTTCTTT. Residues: CASSQDATRTEAFF.

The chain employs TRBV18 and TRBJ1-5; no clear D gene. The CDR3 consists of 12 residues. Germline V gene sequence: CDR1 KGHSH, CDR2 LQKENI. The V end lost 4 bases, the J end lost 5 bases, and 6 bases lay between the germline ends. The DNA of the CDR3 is TGTGCCAGCTCACGCGATGATCAGCCCCAGCATTTT. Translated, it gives CASSRDDQPQHF.

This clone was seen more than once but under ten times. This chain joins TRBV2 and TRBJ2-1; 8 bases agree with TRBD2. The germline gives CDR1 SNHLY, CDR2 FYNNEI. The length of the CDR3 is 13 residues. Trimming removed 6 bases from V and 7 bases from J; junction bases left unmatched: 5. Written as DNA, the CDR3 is TGTGCCAGCAGGCCTAGCGGGCTGAATGAGCAGTTCTTC. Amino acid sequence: CASRPSGLNEQFF.

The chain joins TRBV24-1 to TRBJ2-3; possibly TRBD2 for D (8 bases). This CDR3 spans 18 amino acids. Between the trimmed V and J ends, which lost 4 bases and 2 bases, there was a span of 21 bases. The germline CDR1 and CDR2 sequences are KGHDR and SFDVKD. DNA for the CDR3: TGTGCCACCAGTGAAGGGGGCGGGTTAGCGGGAATCACAGATACGCAGTATTTT. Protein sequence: CATSEGGGLAGITDTQYF.

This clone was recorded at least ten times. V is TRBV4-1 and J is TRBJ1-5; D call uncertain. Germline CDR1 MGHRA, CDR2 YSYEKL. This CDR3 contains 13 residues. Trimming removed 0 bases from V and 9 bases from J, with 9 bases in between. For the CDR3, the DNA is TGCGCCAGCAGCCAAGATAGAGCGGGGCCCCAGCATTTT. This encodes CASSQDRAGPQHF.

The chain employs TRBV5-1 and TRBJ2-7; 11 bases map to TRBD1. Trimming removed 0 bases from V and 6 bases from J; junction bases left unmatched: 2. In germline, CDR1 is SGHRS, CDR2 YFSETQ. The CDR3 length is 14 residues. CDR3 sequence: CASSLGGTGGEQYF. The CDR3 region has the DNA TGCGCCAGCAGCTTGGGTGGGACAGGGGGCGAGCAGTACTTC. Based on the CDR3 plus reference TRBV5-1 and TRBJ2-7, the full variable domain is KAGVTQTPRYLIKTRGQQVTLSCSPISGHRSVSWYQQTPGQGLQFLFEYFSETQRNKGNFPGRFSGRQFSNSRSEMNVSTLELGDSALYLCASSLGGTGGEQYFGPGTRLTVT.

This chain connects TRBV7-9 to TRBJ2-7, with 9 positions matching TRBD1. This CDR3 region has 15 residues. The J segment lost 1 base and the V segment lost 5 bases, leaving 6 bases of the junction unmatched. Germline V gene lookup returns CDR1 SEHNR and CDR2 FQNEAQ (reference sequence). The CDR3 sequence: CASSPETGGSYEQYF. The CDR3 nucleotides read TGTGCCAGCAGCCCGGAGACAGGGGGGTCCTACGAGCAGTACTTC.

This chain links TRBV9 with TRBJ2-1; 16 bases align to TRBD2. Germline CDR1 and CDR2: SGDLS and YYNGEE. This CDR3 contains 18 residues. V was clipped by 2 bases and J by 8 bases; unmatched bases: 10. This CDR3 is CASSVTRPGLAGGDEQFF. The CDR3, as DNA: TGTGCCAGCAGCGTGACCCGGCCGGGACTAGCGGGAGGGGATGAGCAGTTCTTC.

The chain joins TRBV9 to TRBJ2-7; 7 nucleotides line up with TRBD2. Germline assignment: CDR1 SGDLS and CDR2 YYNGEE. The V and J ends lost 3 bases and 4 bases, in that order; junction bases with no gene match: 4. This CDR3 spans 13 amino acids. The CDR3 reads CASSGTSWYEQYF. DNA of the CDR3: TGTGCCAGCAGCGGGACTAGTTGGTACGAGCAGTACTTC.

The CDR3 DNA sequence: TGTGCCAGCCGGCGGACAGGGTCTGACTATGGCTACACCTTC. This translates into CASRRTGSDYGYTF. The chain uses TRBV2 and TRBJ1-2; TRBD1 aligns across 8 bases. Germline CDR1 is SNHLY and CDR2 is FYNNEI. CDR3 size: 14 residues. V was pared by 8 bases and J by 3 bases, with 8 bases of the junction left unmatched.

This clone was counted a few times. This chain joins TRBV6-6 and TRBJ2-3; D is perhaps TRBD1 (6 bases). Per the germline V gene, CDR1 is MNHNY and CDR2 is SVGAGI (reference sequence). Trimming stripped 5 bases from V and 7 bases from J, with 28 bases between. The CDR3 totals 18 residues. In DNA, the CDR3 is TGTGCCAGCAGTCCCCCCCCTGAACAGGGTTGGGGGCGGAATACGCAGTATTTT. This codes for CASSPPPEQGWGRNTQYF.

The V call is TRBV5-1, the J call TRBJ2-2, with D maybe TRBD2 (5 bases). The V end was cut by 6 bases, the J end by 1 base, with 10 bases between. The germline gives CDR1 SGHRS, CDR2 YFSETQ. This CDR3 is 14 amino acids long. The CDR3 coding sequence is TGCGCCAGCATGAAAGAGGGGAACACCGGGGAGCTGTTTTTT. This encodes CASMKEGNTGELFF.

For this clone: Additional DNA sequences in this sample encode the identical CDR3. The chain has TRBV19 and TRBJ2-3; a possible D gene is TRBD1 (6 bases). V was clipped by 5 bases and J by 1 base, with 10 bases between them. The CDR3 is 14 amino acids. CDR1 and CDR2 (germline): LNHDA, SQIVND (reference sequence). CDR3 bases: TGTGCCAGTAGTCCGCGACAGGGCACAGATACGCAGTATTTT. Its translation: CASSPRQGTDTQYF.

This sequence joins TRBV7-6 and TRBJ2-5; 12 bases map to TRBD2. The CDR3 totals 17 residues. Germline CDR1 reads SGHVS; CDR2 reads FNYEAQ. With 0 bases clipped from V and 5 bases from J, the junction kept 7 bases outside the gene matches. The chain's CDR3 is CASSLATGLAGRETQYF. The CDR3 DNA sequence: TGTGCCAGCAGCTTAGCGACAGGACTAGCGGGGAGGGAGACCCAGTACTTC.